This TCR beta chain emerged from a study of radiation and T cells in renal cell carcinoma. Findings and limits, study-wide: In blood, top tumor clones expanded by 2 weeks, shrinking by 4.

The length of the CDR3 is 12 residues. Deletions cut 6 bases from V and 2 bases from J, with 4 bases between. CDR1 MNHEY and CDR2 SMNVEV come from the germline V gene (reference sequence). Details on this clone: The target antigen is unknown.

Indicated time point: baseline pretreatment blood. Treatment given: 15 Gy SBRT to primary tumor, nephrectomy 4 weeks later. Serial blood draws occurred at baseline and 2 and 4 weeks post-SBRT. Clear cell pathology was present in this patient's renal cell carcinoma. TCRdb keeps only in-frame clones here, not all; method: immunoSEQ multiplex PCR. The sample holds around 140,000 clones, approximately 87% seen once. Here the sequenced sample was blood, taken from a patient whose treatment included radiotherapy and nephrectomy. The chain joins TRBV27 to TRBJ2-2; D remains unclear. The TCR was taken from a woman aged 50 to 65 with renal cell carcinoma. The DNA of the CDR3 is TGTGCCAGCAGAATAAACACCGGGGAGCTGTTTTTT. Encoded protein: CASRINTGELFF.